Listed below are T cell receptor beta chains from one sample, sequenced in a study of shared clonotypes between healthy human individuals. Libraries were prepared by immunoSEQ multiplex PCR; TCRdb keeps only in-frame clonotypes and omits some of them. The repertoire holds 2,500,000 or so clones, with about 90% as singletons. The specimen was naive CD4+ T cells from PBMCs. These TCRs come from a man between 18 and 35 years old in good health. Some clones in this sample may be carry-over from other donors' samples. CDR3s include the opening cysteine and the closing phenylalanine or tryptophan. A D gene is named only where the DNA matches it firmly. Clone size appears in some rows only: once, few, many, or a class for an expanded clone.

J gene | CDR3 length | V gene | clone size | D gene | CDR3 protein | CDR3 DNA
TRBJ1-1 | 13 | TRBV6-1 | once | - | CASSEVGTPKAFF | TGTGCCAGCAGTGAAGTAGGGACACCTAAAGCTTTCTTT
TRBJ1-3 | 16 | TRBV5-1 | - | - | CASSLDQQSSGNTIYF | TGCGCCAGCAGCTTGGATCAGCAGAGCTCTGGAAACACCATATATTTT
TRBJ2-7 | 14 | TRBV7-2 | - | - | CASSLRAGTYEQYF | TGTGCCAGCAGCTTACGGGCGGGGACCTACGAGCAGTACTTC
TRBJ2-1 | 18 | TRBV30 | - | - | CAWSGFLGTLSSYNEQFF | TGTGCCTGGAGTGGATTTCTTGGGACACTGAGCTCCTACAATGAGCAGTTCTTC
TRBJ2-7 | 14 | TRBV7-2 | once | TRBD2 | CASSLWTSGYEQYF | TGTGCCAGCAGCTTATGGACTAGCGGCTACGAGCAGTACTTC
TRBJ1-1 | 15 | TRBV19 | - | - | CASSELTAMNTEAFF | TGTGCCAGTAGCGAGCTGACAGCTATGAACACTGAAGCTTTCTTT
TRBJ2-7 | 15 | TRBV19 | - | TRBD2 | CASSGRVSSYYEQYF | TGTGCCAGTAGTGGGAGGGTGTCTAGCTACTACGAGCAGTACTTC
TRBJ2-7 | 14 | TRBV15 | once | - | CATSPRTTSYEQYF | TGTGCCACCAGCCCCCGGACTACCTCCTACGAGCAGTACTTC
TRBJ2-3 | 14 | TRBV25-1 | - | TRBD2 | CASSEGTSLDTQYF | TGTGCCAGCAGTGAAGGGACTAGCTTAGATACGCAGTATTTT
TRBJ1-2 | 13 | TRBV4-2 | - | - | CASSQATVYGYTF | TGTGCCAGCAGCCAAGCGACTGTCTATGGCTACACCTTC
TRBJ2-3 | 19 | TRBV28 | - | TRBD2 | CASTLGASGRVSLPDTQYF | TGTGCCAGCACCCTGGGGGCGAGCGGGAGGGTATCCTTGCCAGATACGCAGTATTTT
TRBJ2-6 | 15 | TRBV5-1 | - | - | CASTLAVSGANVLTF | TGCGCCAGCACCTTGGCAGTTTCTGGGGCCAACGTCCTGACTTTC
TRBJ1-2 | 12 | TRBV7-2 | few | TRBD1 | CASSRQGRGYTF | TGTGCCAGCAGCCGACAGGGTCGTGGCTACACCTTC
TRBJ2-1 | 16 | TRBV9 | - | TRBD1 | CASSAIGQGPYNEQFF | TGTGCCAGCAGCGCCATAGGACAGGGGCCCTACAATGAGCAGTTCTTC
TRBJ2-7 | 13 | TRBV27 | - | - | CASSLSRSREQYF | TGTGCCAGCAGTTTATCTCGGAGTCGCGAGCAGTACTTC
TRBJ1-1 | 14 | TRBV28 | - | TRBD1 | CASSLTGGFTEAFF | TGTGCCAGCAGTTTGACAGGGGGCTTCACTGAAGCTTTCTTT
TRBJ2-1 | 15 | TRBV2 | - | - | CASSVRTGPYNEQFF | TGTGCCAGCAGTGTGCGAACAGGGCCCTACAATGAGCAGTTCTTC
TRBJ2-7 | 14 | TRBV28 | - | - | CASSSPAKGYEQYF | TGTGCCAGCAGTTCCCCCGCCAAGGGTTACGAGCAGTACTTC
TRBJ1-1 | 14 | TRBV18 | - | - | CASSTLQGAAEAFF | TGTGCCAGCTCAACGTTACAGGGTGCCGCTGAAGCTTTCTTT
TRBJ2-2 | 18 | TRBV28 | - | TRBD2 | CASSPHSSGGPFAGELFF | TGTGCCAGCAGTCCTCATAGTTCGGGAGGGCCCTTTGCCGGGGAGCTGTTTTTT
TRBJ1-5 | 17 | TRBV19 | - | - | CASSTPRFRTHNQPQHF | TGTGCCAGTTCAACCCCCCGGTTTAGGACACACAATCAGCCCCAGCATTTT
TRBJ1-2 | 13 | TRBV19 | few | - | CASSIVGNYGYTF | TGTGCCAGTAGTATAGTTGGGAACTATGGCTACACCTTC
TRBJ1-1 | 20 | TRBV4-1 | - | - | CASSQEWRTFWQGSNTEAFF | TGCGCCAGCAGCCAGGAATGGCGAACTTTTTGGCAGGGGTCGAACACTGAAGCTTTCTTT
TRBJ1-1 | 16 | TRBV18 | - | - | CASSPSWDTLNTEAFF | TGTGCCAGCTCACCGTCCTGGGACACCCTGAACACTGAAGCTTTCTTT
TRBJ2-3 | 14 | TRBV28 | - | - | CASTGPVEADTQYF | TGTGCCAGCACAGGGCCGGTGGAGGCAGATACGCAGTATTTT
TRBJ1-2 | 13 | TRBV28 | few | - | CASSSRANYGYTF | TGTGCCAGCAGTTCGAGAGCTAACTATGGCTACACCTTC
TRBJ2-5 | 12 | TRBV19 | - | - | CASSTGIETQYF | TGTGCCAGTAGTACGGGGATCGAGACCCAGTACTTC
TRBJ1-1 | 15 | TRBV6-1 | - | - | CASSEKPAMNTEAFF | TGTGCCAGCAGTGAAAAACCAGCCATGAACACTGAAGCTTTCTTT
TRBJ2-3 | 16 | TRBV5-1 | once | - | CASSFAGWDGTDTQYF | TGCGCCAGCAGCTTTGCGGGGTGGGATGGCACAGATACGCAGTATTTT
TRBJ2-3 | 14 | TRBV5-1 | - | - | CASMLQGALDTQYF | TGCGCCAGCATGCTACAGGGTGCTTTAGATACGCAGTATTTT
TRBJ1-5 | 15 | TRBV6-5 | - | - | CASRETGNSNQPQHF | TGTGCCAGCAGAGAGACAGGAAATAGCAATCAGCCCCAGCATTTT
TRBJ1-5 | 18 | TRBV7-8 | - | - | CASATPQDIVLFNQPQHF | TGTGCCAGCGCTACGCCACAGGACATTGTCCTATTTAATCAGCCCCAGCATTTT
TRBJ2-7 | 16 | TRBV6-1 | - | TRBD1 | CASSERALDRGVEQYF | TGTGCCAGCAGTGAACGGGCCCTGGACAGGGGCGTCGAGCAGTACTTC
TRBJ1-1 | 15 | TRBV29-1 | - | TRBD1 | CSVGWEGQGRTEAFF | TGCAGCGTTGGGTGGGAGGGACAGGGAAGGACTGAAGCTTTCTTT
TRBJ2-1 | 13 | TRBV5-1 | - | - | CASSSTGRNEQFF | TGCGCCAGCAGTAGTACCGGCCGGAATGAGCAGTTCTTC
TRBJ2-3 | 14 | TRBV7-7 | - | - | CASSPPLDGDTQYF | TGTGCCAGCAGCCCGCCCCTCGACGGAGATACGCAGTATTTT
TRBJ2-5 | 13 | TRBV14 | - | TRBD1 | CASSPGQVETQYF | TGTGCCAGCAGCCCAGGACAGGTCGAGACCCAGTACTTC
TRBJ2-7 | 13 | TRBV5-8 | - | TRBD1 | CASSLRQGYEQYF | TGTGCCAGCAGCCTGAGACAGGGATACGAGCAGTACTTC
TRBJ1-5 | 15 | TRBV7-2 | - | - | CASSLRQNSNQPQHF | TGTGCCAGCAGCTTAAGACAAAATAGCAATCAGCCCCAGCATTTT
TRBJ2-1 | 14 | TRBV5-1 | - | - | CASSLEARRDEQFF | TGCGCCAGCAGCTTGGAGGCCAGGAGGGATGAGCAGTTCTTC
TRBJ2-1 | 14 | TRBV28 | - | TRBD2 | CASSLAGKYNEQFF | TGTGCCAGCAGTCTAGCGGGAAAGTACAATGAGCAGTTCTTC
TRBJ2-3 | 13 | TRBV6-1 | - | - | CASGWGDTDTQYF | TGTGCCAGCGGTTGGGGGGACACAGATACGCAGTATTTT
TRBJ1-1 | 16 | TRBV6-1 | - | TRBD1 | CASSDSRTGARTEAFF | TGTGCCAGCAGTGATTCCCGGACAGGGGCTCGGACTGAAGCTTTCTTT
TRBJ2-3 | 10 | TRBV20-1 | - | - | CSAGRDTQYF | TGCAGTGCTGGTAGGGATACGCAGTATTTT
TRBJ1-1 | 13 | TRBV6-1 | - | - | CASSAQANTEAFF | TGTGCCAGCAGTGCCCAAGCGAACACTGAAGCTTTCTTT
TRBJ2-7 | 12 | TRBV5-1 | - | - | CASSSDSYEQYF | TGCGCCAGCAGCTCGGACAGTTACGAGCAGTACTTC
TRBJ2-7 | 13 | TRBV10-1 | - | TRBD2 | CASSREREQVQYF | TGCGCCAGCAGTCGCGAGCGGGAGCAAGTGCAGTACTTC
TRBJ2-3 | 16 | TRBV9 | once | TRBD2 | CASSATSGTSTDTQYF | TGTGCCAGCAGCGCTACTAGCGGGACTAGCACAGATACGCAGTATTTT
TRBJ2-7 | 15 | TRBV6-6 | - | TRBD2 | CASSRSTSGSYEQYF | TGTGCCAGCAGCAGATCGACTAGCGGGAGCTACGAGCAGTACTTC
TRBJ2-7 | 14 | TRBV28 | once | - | CATRGGGASYEQYF | TGTGCCACCCGAGGAGGGGGCGCAAGTTACGAGCAGTACTTC
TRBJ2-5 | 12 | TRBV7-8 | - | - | CASSLLTETQYF | TGTGCCAGCAGCCTACTTACGGAGACCCAGTACTTC
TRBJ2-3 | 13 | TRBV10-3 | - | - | CAITNRPGDTQYF | TGTGCCATCACCAACCGACCGGGGGATACGCAGTATTTT
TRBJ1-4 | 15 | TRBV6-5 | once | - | CASSLMGASNEKLFF | TGTGCCAGCAGTTTAATGGGGGCCTCTAATGAAAAACTGTTTTTT